One sample yielded the 10 T cell receptor beta chains listed below, sequenced in a study of blood T cell repertoires in COVID-19. Profiling relied on immunoSEQ multiplex PCR, and the TCRdb table lists in-frame clones only, not all of them. The sample contains around 200,000 clones, about 85% of which appear only once. Sequencing input: peripheral blood. These receptors were collected from a man in his forties with acute or convalescent COVID-19.

The count of this clone is one. The chain joins TRBV27 to TRBJ1-6; TRBD1 matches 8 bases. V shed 6 bases, J shed 4 bases, and the junction held 8 bases outside the gene matches. This CDR3 is 16 amino acids long. Germline V gene data show CDR1 as MNHEY and CDR2 as SMNVEV (reference sequence). In nucleotides, the CDR3 is TGTGCCAGCAGCTTGGACAGGGTGTTTTATAATTCACCCCTCCACTTT. Amino acids: CASSLDRVFYNSPLHF.

This CDR3 is CASSYVLLQTGTSGLRGQFF. CDR3 nucleotide sequence: TGTGCCAGCAGTTACGTCCTGCTTCAGACCGGGACTAGCGGGCTAAGGGGGCAGTTCTTC. This chain uses TRBV28 with TRBJ2-1, with 12 positions matching TRBD2. Germline CDR1 is MDHEN and CDR2 is SYDVKM. The CDR3 covers 20 residues. V lost 4 bases and J lost 12; bases outside the gene matches: 25.

The CDR3 DNA reads as TGTGCCACCAGTCCCATACGGGACAAGTACGAGCAGTACTTC. Translating gives CATSPIRDKYEQYF. J is TRBJ2-7 and V is TRBV24-1; TRBD1 is a possible D gene (6 bases). The CDR3 is 14 residues long. Per germline, CDR1 KGHDR and CDR2 SFDVKD. The V end was cut by 6 bases, the J end by 4 bases, with 15 bases between.

This clone was seen once. The rearrangement links TRBV11-2 to TRBJ2-5, with 8 bases lining up with TRBD1. This CDR3 has 19 amino acids. After removal of 5 bases from V and 0 bases from J, the junction contained 17 bases not matched to a gene. Per the germline V gene, CDR1 is SGHAT and CDR2 is FQNNGV. In DNA, the CDR3 is TGTGCCAGCAGCGACCGACCTGGATATCGGACAGGGAACCAAGAGACCCAGTACTTC. Amino acid sequence: CASSDRPGYRTGNQETQYF.

The genes are TRBV19 and TRBJ1-5; TRBD1 matches 12 bases. The CDR3 spans 15 residues. V lost 5 bases and J lost 6; bases outside the gene matches: 5. Germline V gene lookup returns CDR1 LNHDA and CDR2 SQIVND (reference sequence). CDR3: CASSGTGGAGQPQHF. CDR3 coding DNA: TGTGCCAGTAGTGGGACAGGGGGCGCCGGTCAGCCCCAGCATTTT.

The rearrangement uses TRBV6-2 or TRBV6-3 and TRBJ2-1; 8 nucleotides align to TRBD1. Per germline, CDR1 MNHEY and CDR2 SVGEGT. V shed 7 bases and J 3 bases; nucleotides not matched to a gene: 11. The CDR3 sequence is 16 residues long. Here the CDR3 reads CASIPRGRGHYNEQFF. The CDR3 DNA reads TGTGCCAGCATCCCCCGGGGCAGGGGGCACTACAATGAGCAGTTCTTC.

This chain joins TRBV12-3 or TRBV12-4 and TRBJ1-2; unclear D gene. Trimming took off 10 bases at V and 2 bases at J, with 14 bases between the two ends. The CDR3 contains 13 residues. The CDR3 DNA is TGTGCCACCGCGGTGGAAGAGAACTATGGCTACACCTTC. Translated, it gives CATAVEENYGYTF.

CDR3 sequence reads: CATSDAGTGDNEQFF. The DNA of the CDR3 is TGTGCCACCAGTGACGCCGGGACAGGGGATAATGAGCAGTTCTTC. The chain recombines TRBV24-1 with TRBJ2-1; 10 bases line up with TRBD1. This CDR3 region has 15 residues. The germline gives CDR1 KGHDR, CDR2 SFDVKD. The junction had 6 bases not matched to a gene; V was cut back by 4 bases and J by 7 bases.

The CDR3 region is CASSSDRAAEQYF. The DNA of the CDR3 is TGTGCCAGCAGTTCCGACAGGGCAGCCGAGCAGTACTTC. The J gene is TRBJ2-7, the V gene TRBV7-8; 7 positions agree with TRBD1. J was trimmed by 6 bases and V by 6 bases; bases with no gene match: 8. Per germline, CDR1 SGHVS and CDR2 FQNEAQ. The CDR3 spans 13 residues.

This clone was found a few times. The chain recombines TRBV9 with TRBJ1-5; D unclear. CDR1 and CDR2 from the germline V gene are SGDLS and YYNGEE. The V and J ends lost 2 bases and 3 bases respectively, with 9 bases between them. This CDR3 region has 14 residues. CDR3 coding DNA: TGTGCCAGCAGCGTGGGCAGAGACAATCAGCCCCAGCATTTT. Protein: CASSVGRDNQPQHF. Combining the CDR3 with reference TRBV9 and TRBJ1-5 gives the whole variable domain DSGVTQTPKHLITATGQRVTLRCSPRSGDLSVYWYQQSLDQGLQFLIQYYNGEERAKGNILERFSAQQFPDLHSELNLSSLELGDSALYFCASSVGRDNQPQHFGDGTRLSIL.